A selection of T cell receptor beta chains follows, all from one sample in a study of T cells expressing NK-cell markers. No DNA is given; TCRdb re-called the 5' RACE reads and lists each CDR3 protein once. The repertoire table contains 150,000 to 170,000 distinct CDR3 sequences. Sample: blood T cells: a sorted CD56 or NKG2C T cell subset, CD4+ or CD8+ T cells, or bulk PBMC T cells (not recorded which). All receptors derive from a woman between 50 and 59 years old in good health. Each CDR3 is given with its conserved first and last residue.

v_gene,j_gene,CDR3aa
TRBV27,TRBJ1-2,CASSESLNVGETNYGYTF
TRBV3-1,TRBJ2-1,CASSQLLVHEQFF
TRBV5-1,TRBJ2-3,CASTSRLAGEADTQYF
TRBV2,TRBJ2-5,CASWGGQETQYF
TRBV10-3,TRBJ1-1,CAISERFWGVEAFF
TRBV27,TRBJ1-1,CASSSGWGARTEAFF
TRBV12-3/TRBV12-4,TRBJ2-2,CASSLDERFSPPGELFF
TRBV3-1,TRBJ2-1,CASRLAGGDEQFF
TRBV5-6,TRBJ2-7,CASSKPGTSNEQYF
TRBV6-1,TRBJ1-2,CASTGQLANYGYTF
TRBV11-2,TRBJ2-1,CASSLNWGLPNNEQFF